The rows below give T cell receptor beta chains drawn from one sample of a study of T cells in tumors after PD-1 blockade. Sequenced by immunoSEQ multiplex PCR; TCRdb stores in-frame clones only, minus some. The data show some 2,400 clones, 55% to 70% seen once. Sample: tumor tissue, taken after anti-PD-1 treatment. The receptors come from a human donor with basal cell carcinoma. CDR3s include the opening cysteine and the closing phenylalanine or tryptophan. D genes are given only for firm matches. Some rows mark clone size as missing; the rest say once, few, many or name a class of expanded clone.

j_call clone_size d_call v_call cdr3_aa cdr3_nt
TRBJ1-4 . . TRBV30 CAWKQAGGEKLFF TGTGCCTGGAAACAGGCGGGGGGTGAAAAACTGTTTTTT
TRBJ1-2 . TRBD1 TRBV19 CASSVTGTVNYGYTF TGTGCCAGTAGTGTTACCGGGACAGTTAACTATGGCTACACCTTC
TRBJ2-7 once . TRBV5-1 CASSLAGDASYEQYF TGCGCCAGCAGCTTGGCAGGGGACGCTTCCTACGAGCAGTACTTC
TRBJ2-2 large . TRBV2 CASSVRGSGELFF TGTGCCAGCAGTGTTCGGGGATCCGGGGAGCTGTTTTTT
TRBJ2-1 . . TRBV9 CASSVGQPGGDEQFF TGTGCCAGCAGCGTCGGACAGCCGGGGGGTGATGAGCAGTTCTTC
TRBJ1-1 . . TRBV20-1 CSASVGHPNTEAFF TGCAGTGCTAGTGTAGGTCACCCGAACACTGAAGCTTTCTTT
TRBJ1-1 . TRBD1 TRBV27 CASSSYRGTEAFF TGTGCCAGCAGTTCATACAGGGGCACTGAAGCTTTCTTT
TRBJ1-5 . TRBD1 TRBV19 CASSIRPPGGGQPQHF TGTGCCAGTAGTATACGACCCCCAGGGGGCGGTCAGCCCCAGCATTTT
TRBJ2-7 . . TRBV5-1 CASSKGTEVSYEQYF TGCGCCAGCAGCAAGGGGACGGAGGTCTCCTACGAGCAGTACTTC
TRBJ1-6 few . TRBV2 CASSREQNSPLHF TGTGCCAGCAGCAGGGAGCAAAATTCACCCCTCCACTTT
TRBJ1-5 . TRBD1 TRBV7-2 CASSTGQGAGQPQHF TGTGCCAGCAGCACTGGACAGGGGGCGGGTCAGCCCCAGCATTTT
TRBJ2-1 once TRBD1 TRBV30 CAWSGRTGVNEQFF TGTGCCTGGAGTGGCCGGACAGGGGTGAATGAGCAGTTCTTC
TRBJ1-1 . . TRBV2 CASSVGQGEAFF TGTGCCAGCAGTGTGGGGCAGGGTGAAGCTTTCTTT
TRBJ1-1 . . TRBV3-1/TRBV3-2 CASSQDGGSPGLEAFF TGTGCCAGCAGCCAAGATGGTGGGTCACCAGGACTTGAAGCTTTCTTT
TRBJ2-1 . . TRBV7-6 CASSRLASSYNEQFF TGTGCCAGCAGCCGGCTAGCGAGCTCCTACAATGAGCAGTTCTTC
TRBJ1-1 few TRBD1 TRBV5-5 CASSSQGALRLNTEAFF TGTGCCAGCAGCTCCCAGGGGGCACTACGACTGAACACTGAAGCTTTCTTT
TRBJ2-5 . . TRBV12-3/TRBV12-4 CASSWGYETQYF TGTGCCAGCAGTTGGGGGTATGAGACCCAGTACTTC
TRBJ2-2 . . TRBV5-4 CASSWGGGAGNTGELFF TGTGCCAGCAGCTGGGGCGGGGGCGCAGGGAACACCGGGGAGCTGTTTTTT
TRBJ2-3 few TRBD1 TRBV4-1 CASSQETGSYTQYF TGCGCCAGCAGCCAAGAGACAGGGAGCTATACGCAGTATTTT
TRBJ2-7 . TRBD2 TRBV13 CASSPNSGRAKNEQYF TGTGCCAGCAGCCCGAATAGCGGGAGGGCCAAAAACGAGCAGTACTTC
TRBJ2-1 . . TRBV11-1 CASSLMGILDEQFF TGTGCCAGCAGCTTGATGGGCATACTGGATGAGCAGTTCTTC
TRBJ1-1 few . TRBV28 CASKQHGTEAFF TGTGCCAGCAAACAGCACGGGACTGAAGCTTTCTTT
TRBJ2-7 once TRBD1 TRBV6-5 CASFDRAYEQYF TGTGCCAGCTTTGACAGGGCATACGAGCAGTACTTC
TRBJ1-1 few . TRBV28 CASSLNDLILNTEAFF TGTGCCAGCAGTTTGAACGACCTGATTTTGAACACTGAAGCTTTCTTT
TRBJ1-1 . TRBD1 TRBV20-1 CSASEAGTGGNTEAFF TGCAGTGCTAGTGAGGCAGGGACAGGAGGTAACACTGAAGCTTTCTTT
TRBJ2-2 . . TRBV3-1/TRBV3-2 CASTEFGRAGELFF TGTGCCAGCACCGAATTCGGTAGGGCCGGGGAGCTGTTTTTT
TRBJ1-1 few TRBD1 TRBV5-1 CASSANRGRGTEAFF TGCGCCAGCAGCGCCAACAGGGGGCGTGGGACTGAAGCTTTCTTT
TRBJ2-5 . . TRBV5-6 CASSLGQETQYF TGTGCCAGCAGCTTAGGCCAAGAGACCCAGTACTTC
TRBJ2-7 . . TRBV7-2 CASSLYLGVSYEQYF TGTGCCAGCAGCTTATACCTCGGGGTCTCCTACGAGCAGTACTTC
TRBJ1-2 few . TRBV12-3/TRBV12-4 CASSSSVFYGYTF TGTGCCAGCAGTTCTTCAGTATTCTATGGCTACACCTTC
TRBJ2-5 . TRBD1 TRBV2 CASSPRQGAETQYF TGTGCCAGCAGTCCGCGACAGGGTGCGGAGACCCAGTACTTC
TRBJ1-5 . . TRBV3-1/TRBV3-2 CASSIGNQPQHF TGTGCCAGCTCCATAGGGAATCAGCCCCAGCATTTT
TRBJ1-1 . TRBD1 TRBV3-1/TRBV3-2 CASSFGTGGAGGEAFF TGTGCCAGCAGCTTCGGGACAGGGGGCGCTGGTGGTGAAGCTTTCTTT
TRBJ2-2 . . TRBV30 CACTPKGRGGTGELFF TGTGCCTGCACTCCCAAGGGCAGGGGAGGGACCGGGGAGCTGTTTTTT
TRBJ2-3 . . TRBV20-1 CSASRERRDTQYF TGCAGTGCTAGTAGGGAGCGCCGAGATACGCAGTATTTT
TRBJ2-7 . TRBD1 TRBV27 CASKFPGTGGSYEQYF TGTGCCAGCAAGTTCCCCGGGACAGGGGGCTCCTACGAGCAGTACTTC
TRBJ2-1 . . TRBV29-1 CSVGARVNYNEQFF TGCAGCGTTGGGGCCAGGGTCAACTACAATGAGCAGTTCTTC
TRBJ1-6 . . TRBV9 CASSENLNSPLHF TGTGCCAGCAGCGAGAACCTTAATTCACCCCTCCACTTT
TRBJ2-5 . . TRBV19 CASSNGNRQETQYF TGTGCCAGTAGCAACGGGAATAGACAGGAGACCCAGTACTTC
TRBJ2-5 . TRBD2 TRBV6-6 CASIPRAGREETQYF TGTGCCAGCATTCCGCGAGCGGGGCGCGAGGAGACCCAGTACTTC
TRBJ2-1 . . TRBV28 CASSTGDNEQFF TGTGCCAGCAGTACGGGGGACAATGAGCAGTTCTTC
TRBJ2-7 once . TRBV7-2 CASSLRGWASPDEQYF TGTGCCAGCAGCTTAAGGGGTTGGGCCTCACCGGACGAGCAGTACTTC
TRBJ2-1 . . TRBV7-2 CASSLVGGASYNEQFF TGTGCCAGCAGCTTAGTAGGCGGGGCCTCCTACAATGAGCAGTTCTTC
TRBJ2-3 few TRBD1 TRBV2 CASSLTGVPLTDTQYF TGTGCCAGCAGTCTTACAGGGGTCCCCCTCACAGATACGCAGTATTTT
TRBJ2-4 . TRBD1 TRBV5-6 CASSFWTGRNKNIQYF TGTGCCAGCAGCTTTTGGACAGGGAGGAACAAAAACATTCAGTACTTC
TRBJ2-3 . . TRBV7-3 CASSLGRDTDAQYF TGTGCCAGCAGCTTAGGGCGCGACACAGATGCGCAGTATTTT
TRBJ1-6 . . TRBV19 CASSRGSYNSPLHF TGTGCCAGTAGTAGGGGCTCCTATAATTCACCCCTCCACTTT
TRBJ1-3 once . TRBV21-1 CASSKRGRGVRVSGNTIYF TGTGCCAGCAGCAAAAGGGGAAGGGGAGTACGGGTCTCTGGAAACACCATATATTTT
TRBJ1-1 . . TRBV6-2/TRBV6-3 CASSRIGAEAFF TGTGCCAGCAGTCGCATTGGGGCTGAAGCTTTCTTT
TRBJ2-7 . . TRBV7-2 CASSLVQGAYEQYF TGTGCCAGCAGCTTAGTCCAGGGCGCCTACGAGCAGTACTTC
TRBJ2-3 few . TRBV15 CATSRDVGQLTDTQYF TGTGCCACCAGCAGAGACGTCGGGCAGCTCACAGATACGCAGTATTTT
TRBJ2-7 . TRBD1 TRBV4-3 CASSRHITGGTYEQYF TGCGCCAGCAGCCGTCATATTACAGGGGGCACCTACGAGCAGTACTTC
TRBJ1-2 large . TRBV19 CASSIGGEVYGYTF TGTGCCAGTAGTATTGGAGGGGAAGTCTATGGCTACACCTTC
TRBJ1-2 . . TRBV5-6 CASSLGPTPLYGYTF TGTGCCAGCAGCTTGGGACCGACTCCCCTCTATGGCTACACCTTC
TRBJ2-5 . . TRBV7-2 CASSLVSHPERTQYF TGTGCCAGCAGCTTAGTTTCCCACCCTGAGCGGACCCAGTACTTC
TRBJ1-5 . . TRBV27 CASSPRTVSNQPQHF TGTGCCAGCAGTCCGCGGACAGTTAGCAATCAGCCCCAGCATTTT
TRBJ1-2 . TRBD1 TRBV27 CASSFADRANYGYTF TGTGCCAGCAGTTTTGCGGACAGGGCTAACTATGGCTACACCTTC